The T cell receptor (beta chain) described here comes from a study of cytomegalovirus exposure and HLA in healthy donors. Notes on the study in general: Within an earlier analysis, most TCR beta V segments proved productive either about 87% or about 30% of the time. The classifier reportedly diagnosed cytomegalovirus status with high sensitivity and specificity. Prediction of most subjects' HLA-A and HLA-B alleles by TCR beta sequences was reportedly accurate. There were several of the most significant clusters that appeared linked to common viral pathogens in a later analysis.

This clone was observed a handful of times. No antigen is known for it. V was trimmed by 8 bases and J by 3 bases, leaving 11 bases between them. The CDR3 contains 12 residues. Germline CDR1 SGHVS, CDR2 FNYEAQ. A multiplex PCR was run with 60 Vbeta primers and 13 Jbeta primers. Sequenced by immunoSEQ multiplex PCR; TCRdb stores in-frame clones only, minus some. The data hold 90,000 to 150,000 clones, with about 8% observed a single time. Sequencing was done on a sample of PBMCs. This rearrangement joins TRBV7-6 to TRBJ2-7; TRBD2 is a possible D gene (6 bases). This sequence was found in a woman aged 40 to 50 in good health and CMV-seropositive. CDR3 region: CASGSGDYEQYF. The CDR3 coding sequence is TGTGCCAGCGGCTCGGGAGACTACGAGCAGTACTTC. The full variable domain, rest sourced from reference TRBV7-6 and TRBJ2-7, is GAGVSQSPRYKVTKRGQDVALRCDPISGHVSLYWYRQALGQGPEFLTYFNYEAQQDKSGLPNDRFSAERPEGSISTLTIQRTEQRDSAMYRCASGSGDYEQYFGPGTRLTVT.